This T cell receptor beta chain originates from a study of response to subunit inactivated influenza vaccine. This clonotype was counted between two and nine times. One entry per CDR3 protein, called by TCRdb with MiXCR from the RT-PCR reads. The table includes more than 450,000 distinct CDR3 sequences, around 11% detected once. V was trimmed by 1 base and J by 4 bases, leaving 14 bases between them. CDR3 length: 15 residues. Germline CDR1 reads SGHRS; CDR2 reads YFSETQ. These same data were also listed under a study on T cells expressing NK-cell markers. According to that study: Synthesis of TCR beta cDNA relied on 5'RACE template switching carrying UMIs. Sorting in several experiments was restricted by an anti-gamma-delta TCR antibody to alpha-beta TCR T cells.

The rearrangement uses TRBV5-1 and TRBJ2-5, with D possibly matching TRBD1 (6 bases). The clonotype was recovered from a man in his fifties who received an inactivated influenza vaccine. Sequenced here: PBMCs from blood, sampled on the day of vaccination. The CDR3 spells CASSLTIGQPETQYF. The CDR3 DNA is TGCGCCAGCAGCTTGACAATAGGACAGCCAGAGACCCAGTACTTC.